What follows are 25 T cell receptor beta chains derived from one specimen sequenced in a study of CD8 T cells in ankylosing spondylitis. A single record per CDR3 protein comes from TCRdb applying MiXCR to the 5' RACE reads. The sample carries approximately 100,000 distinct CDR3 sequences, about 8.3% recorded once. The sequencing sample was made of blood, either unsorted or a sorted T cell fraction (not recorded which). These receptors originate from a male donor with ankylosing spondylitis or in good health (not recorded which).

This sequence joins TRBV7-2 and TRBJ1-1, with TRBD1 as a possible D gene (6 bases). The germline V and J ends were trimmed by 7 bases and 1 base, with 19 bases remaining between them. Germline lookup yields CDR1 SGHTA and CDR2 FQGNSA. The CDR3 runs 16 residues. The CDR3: CASTSPGTYQNTEAFF. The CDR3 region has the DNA TGTGCCAGCACCTCCCCCGGGACATACCAGAACACTGAAGCTTTCTTT.

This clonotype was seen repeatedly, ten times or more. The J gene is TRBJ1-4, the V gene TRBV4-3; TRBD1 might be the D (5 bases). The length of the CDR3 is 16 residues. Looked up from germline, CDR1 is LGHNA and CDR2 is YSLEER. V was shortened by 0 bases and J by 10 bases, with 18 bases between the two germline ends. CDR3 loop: CASSQDYGARTGKLFF. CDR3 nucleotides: TGCGCCAGCAGCCAAGATTACGGGGCACGGACGGGAAAACTGTTTTTT.

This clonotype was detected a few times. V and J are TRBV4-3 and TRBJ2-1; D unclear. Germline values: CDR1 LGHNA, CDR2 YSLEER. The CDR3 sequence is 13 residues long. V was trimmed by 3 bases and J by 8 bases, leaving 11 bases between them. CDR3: CASSHERLDEQFF. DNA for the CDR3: TGCGCCAGCAGCCACGAACGGCTGGATGAGCAGTTCTTC.

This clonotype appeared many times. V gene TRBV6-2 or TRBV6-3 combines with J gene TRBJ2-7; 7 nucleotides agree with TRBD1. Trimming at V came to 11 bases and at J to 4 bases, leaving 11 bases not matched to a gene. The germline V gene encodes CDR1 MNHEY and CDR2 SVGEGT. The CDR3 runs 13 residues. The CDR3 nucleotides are TGTGCCCCTGAGGGGGCCGGACCATACGAGCAGTACTTC. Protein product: CAPEGAGPYEQYF.

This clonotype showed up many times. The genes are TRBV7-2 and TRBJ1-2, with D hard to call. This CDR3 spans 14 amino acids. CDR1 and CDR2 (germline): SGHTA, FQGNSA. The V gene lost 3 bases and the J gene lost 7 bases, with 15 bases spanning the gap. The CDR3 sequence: CASSFSRVARGYTF. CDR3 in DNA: TGTGCCAGCAGCTTTTCGAGGGTTGCGCGTGGCTACACCTTC. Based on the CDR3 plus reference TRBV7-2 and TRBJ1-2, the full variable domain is GAGVSQSPSNKVTEKGKDVELRCDPISGHTALYWYRQSLGQGLEFLIYFQGNSAPDKSGLPSDRFSAERTGGSVSTLTIQRTQQEDSAVYLCASSFSRVARGYTFGSGTRLTVV.

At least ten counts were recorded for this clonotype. CDR3 sequence reads: CASSSRRMTGENIQYF. The CDR3 nucleotides read TGTGCCAGCAGCTCAAGACGAATGACAGGTGAAAACATTCAGTACTTC. J is TRBJ2-4 and V is TRBV6-5; D may be TRBD1 (6 bases). CDR3 length equals 16 residues. V dropped 6 bases and J dropped 5 bases, with 20 bases sitting between them. CDR1 MNHEY and CDR2 SVGAGI come from the germline V gene.

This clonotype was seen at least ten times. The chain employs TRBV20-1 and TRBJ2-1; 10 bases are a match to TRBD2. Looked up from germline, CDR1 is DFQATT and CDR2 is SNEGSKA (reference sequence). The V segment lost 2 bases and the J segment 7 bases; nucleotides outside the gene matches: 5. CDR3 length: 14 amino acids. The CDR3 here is CSARSGGAKNEQFF. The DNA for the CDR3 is TGCAGTGCTAGAAGCGGGGGGGCAAAGAATGAGCAGTTCTTC.

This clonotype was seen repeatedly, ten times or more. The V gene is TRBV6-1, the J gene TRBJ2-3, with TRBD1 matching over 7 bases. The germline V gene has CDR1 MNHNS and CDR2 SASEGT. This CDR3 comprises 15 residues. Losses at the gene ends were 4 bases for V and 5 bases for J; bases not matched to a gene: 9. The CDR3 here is CASSGQGGAVDTQYF. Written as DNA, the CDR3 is TGTGCCAGCAGTGGACAAGGGGGCGCGGTAGATACGCAGTATTTT.

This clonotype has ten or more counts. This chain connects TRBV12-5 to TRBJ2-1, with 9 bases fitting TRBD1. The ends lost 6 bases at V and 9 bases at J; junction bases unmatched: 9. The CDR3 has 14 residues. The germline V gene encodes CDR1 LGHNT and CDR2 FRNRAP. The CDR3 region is CASGPGTGFGEQFF. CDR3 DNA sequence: TGTGCTAGTGGCCCCGGGACAGGGTTTGGTGAGCAGTTCTTC.

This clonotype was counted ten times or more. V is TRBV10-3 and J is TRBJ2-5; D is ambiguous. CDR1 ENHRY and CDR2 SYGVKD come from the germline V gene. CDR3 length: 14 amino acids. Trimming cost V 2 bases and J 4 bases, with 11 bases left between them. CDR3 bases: TGTGCCATCAGTGAGGTGGATCGCCGAGAGACCCAGTACTTC. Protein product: CAISEVDRRETQYF.

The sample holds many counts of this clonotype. Written as DNA, the CDR3 is TGTGCCAGCAGTCAAGAGGGGCGCTCCTACAATGAGCAGTTCTTC. Protein: CASSQEGRSYNEQFF. The rearrangement joins TRBV9 to TRBJ2-1; possibly TRBD1 or TRBD2 for D (5 bases each). This CDR3 spans 15 amino acids. Trimming removed 5 bases at V and 0 bases at J, with 12 bases between. Germline assignment: CDR1 SGDLS and CDR2 YYNGEE.

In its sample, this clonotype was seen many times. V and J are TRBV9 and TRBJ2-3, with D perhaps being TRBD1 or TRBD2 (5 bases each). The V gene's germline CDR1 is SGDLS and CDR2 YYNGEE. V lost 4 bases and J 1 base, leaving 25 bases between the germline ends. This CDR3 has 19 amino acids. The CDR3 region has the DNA TGTGCCAGCAGCCCTCTGCCGGGACGTAAAACTGGCGGCACAGATACGCAGTATTTT. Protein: CASSPLPGRKTGGTDTQYF.

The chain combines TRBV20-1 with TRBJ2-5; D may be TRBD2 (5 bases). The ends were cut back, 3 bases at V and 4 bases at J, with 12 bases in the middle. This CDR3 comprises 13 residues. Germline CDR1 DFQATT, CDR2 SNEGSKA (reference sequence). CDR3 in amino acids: CSASSGIGETQYF. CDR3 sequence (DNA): TGCAGTGCTAGTTCGGGGATCGGAGAGACCCAGTACTTC.

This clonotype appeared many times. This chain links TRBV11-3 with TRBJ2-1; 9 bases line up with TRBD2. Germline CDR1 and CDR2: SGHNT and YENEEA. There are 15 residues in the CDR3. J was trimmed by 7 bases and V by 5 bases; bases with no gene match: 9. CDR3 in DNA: TGTGCCAGCAGCCATAGCGGGAGTTCGGTAAATGAGCAGTTCTTC. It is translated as CASSHSGSSVNEQFF.

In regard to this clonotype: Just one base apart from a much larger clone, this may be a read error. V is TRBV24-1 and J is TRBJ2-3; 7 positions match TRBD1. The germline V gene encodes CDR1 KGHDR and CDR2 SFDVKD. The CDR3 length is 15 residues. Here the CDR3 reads CATSGGQDNTDMQYF. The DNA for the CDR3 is TGTGCCACCAGTGGAGGACAGGACAACACAGATATGCAGTATTTT.

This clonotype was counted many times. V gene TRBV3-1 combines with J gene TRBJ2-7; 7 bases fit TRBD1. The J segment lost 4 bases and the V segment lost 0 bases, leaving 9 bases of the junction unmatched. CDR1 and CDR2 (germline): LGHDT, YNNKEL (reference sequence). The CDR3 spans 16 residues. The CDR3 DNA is TGTGCCAGCAGCCAAGATAGCCTGGGACAGCCTTACGAGCAGTACTTC. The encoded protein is CASSQDSLGQPYEQYF.

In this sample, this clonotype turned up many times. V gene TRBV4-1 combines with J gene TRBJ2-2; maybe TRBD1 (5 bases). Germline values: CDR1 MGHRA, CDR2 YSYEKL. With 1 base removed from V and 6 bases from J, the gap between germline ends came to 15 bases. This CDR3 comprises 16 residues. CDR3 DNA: TGCGCCAGCAGCCAAGTTGGGGCTAGAAAGCCCGGGGAGCTGTTTTTT. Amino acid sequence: CASSQVGARKPGELFF.

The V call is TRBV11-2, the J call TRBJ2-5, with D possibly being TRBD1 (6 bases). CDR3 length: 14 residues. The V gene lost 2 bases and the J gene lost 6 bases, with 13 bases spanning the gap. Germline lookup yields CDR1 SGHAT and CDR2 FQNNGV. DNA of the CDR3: TGTGCCAGCAGCTTAATCAGGGGTGAACAGACCCAGTACTTC. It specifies CASSLIRGEQTQYF.

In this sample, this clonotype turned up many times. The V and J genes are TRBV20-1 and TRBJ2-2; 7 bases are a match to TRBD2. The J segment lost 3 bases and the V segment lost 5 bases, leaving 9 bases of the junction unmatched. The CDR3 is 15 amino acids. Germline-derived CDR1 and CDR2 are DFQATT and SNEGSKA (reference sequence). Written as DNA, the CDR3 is TGCAGTGCTTCTGAGCGGGAATTAGACACCGGGGAGCTGTTTTTT. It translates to CSASERELDTGELFF.

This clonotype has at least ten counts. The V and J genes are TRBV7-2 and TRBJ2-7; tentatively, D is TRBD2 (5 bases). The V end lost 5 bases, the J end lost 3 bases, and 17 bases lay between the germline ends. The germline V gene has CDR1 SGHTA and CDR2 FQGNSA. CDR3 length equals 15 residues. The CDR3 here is CASSRTFRDYYEQYF. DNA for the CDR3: TGTGCCAGCAGCCGGACTTTTAGAGACTACTACGAGCAGTACTTC.

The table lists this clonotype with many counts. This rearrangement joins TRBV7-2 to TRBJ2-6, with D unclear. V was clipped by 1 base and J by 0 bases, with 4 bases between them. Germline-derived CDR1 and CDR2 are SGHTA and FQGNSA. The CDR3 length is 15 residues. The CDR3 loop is CASSLEISGANVLTF. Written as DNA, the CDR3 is TGTGCCAGCAGCTTAGAAATCTCTGGGGCCAACGTCCTGACTTTC.

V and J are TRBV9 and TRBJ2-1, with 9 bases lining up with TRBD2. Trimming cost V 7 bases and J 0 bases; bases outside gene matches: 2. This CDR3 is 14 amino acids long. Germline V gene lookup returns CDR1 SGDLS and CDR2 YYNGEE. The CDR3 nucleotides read TGTGCCAGCCGTAGCGGGAGCTCCTACAATGAGCAGTTCTTC. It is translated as CASRSGSSYNEQFF. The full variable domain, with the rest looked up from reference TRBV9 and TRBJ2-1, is DSGVTQTPKHLITATGQRVTLRCSPRSGDLSVYWYQQSLDQGLQFLIQYYNGEERAKGNILERFSAQQFPDLHSELNLSSLELGDSALYFCASRSGSSYNEQFFGPGTRLTVL.

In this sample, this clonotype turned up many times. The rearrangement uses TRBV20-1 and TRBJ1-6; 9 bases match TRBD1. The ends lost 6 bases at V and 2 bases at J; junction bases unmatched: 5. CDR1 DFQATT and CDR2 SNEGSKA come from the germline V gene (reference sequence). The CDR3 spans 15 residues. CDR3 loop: CSAKRQGAYNSPLHF. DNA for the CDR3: TGCAGTGCCAAAAGACAGGGGGCCTATAATTCACCCCTCCACTTT.

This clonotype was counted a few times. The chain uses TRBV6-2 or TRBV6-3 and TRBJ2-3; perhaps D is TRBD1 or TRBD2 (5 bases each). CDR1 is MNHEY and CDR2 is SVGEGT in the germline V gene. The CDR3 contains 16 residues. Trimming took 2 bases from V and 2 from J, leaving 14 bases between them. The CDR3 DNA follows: TGTGCCAGCAGTTACGGTTCCGGGACCCCCACAGATACGCAGTATTTT. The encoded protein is CASSYGSGTPTDTQYF.

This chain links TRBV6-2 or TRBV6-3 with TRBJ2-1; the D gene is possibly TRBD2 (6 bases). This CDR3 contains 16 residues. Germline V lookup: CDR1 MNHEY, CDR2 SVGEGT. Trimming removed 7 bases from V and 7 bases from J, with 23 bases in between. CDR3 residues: CASNSVGGLLPNEQFF. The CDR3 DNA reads TGTGCCAGCAACTCGGTGGGGGGACTCCTTCCTAATGAGCAGTTCTTC.